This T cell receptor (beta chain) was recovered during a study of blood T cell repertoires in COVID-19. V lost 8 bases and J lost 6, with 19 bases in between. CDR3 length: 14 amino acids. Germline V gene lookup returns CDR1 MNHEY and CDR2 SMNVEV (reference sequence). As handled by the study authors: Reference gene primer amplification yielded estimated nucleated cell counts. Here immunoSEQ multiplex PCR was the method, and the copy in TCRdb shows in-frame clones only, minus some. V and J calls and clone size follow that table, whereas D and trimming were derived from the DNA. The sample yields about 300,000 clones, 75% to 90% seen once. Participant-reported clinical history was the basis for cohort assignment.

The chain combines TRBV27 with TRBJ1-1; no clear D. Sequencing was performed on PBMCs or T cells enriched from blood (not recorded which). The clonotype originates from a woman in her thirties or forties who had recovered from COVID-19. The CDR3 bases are TGTGCCAGCCATTCCAGCGGGGATGGGCCTGAAGCTTTCTTT. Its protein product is CASHSSGDGPEAFF.